The 4 T cell receptor beta chains below come from one sample, sequenced in a study of OX40 agonist ivuxolimab in advanced cancers. Libraries were prepared by immunoSEQ multiplex PCR; TCRdb keeps only in-frame clonotypes and omits some of them. This sample has around 53,000 clones, with 88% found just once. The input for sequencing was CD4+ or CD8+ T cells sorted from blood, taken in a trial of the OX40 agonist ivuxolimab. These receptor sequences come from an adult with an advanced solid tumor such as melanoma, head and neck, liver or kidney cancer.

The rearrangement joins TRBV18 to TRBJ2-5, with D perhaps matching TRBD2 (6 bases). The CDR3 is 17 amino acids. Germline CDR1 and CDR2: KGHSH and LQKENI. Between the trimmed V and J ends, which lost 3 bases and 2 bases, there was a span of 19 bases. CDR3 nucleotide sequence: TGTGCCAGCTCACCTCCGAAGGGGCGGGACGATCAAGAGACCCAGTACTTC. It codes for CASSPPKGRDDQETQYF. The whole variable domain, remainder taken from reference TRBV18 and TRBJ2-5, is NAGVMQNPRHLVRRRGQEARLRCSPMKGHSHVYWYRQLPEEGLKFMVYLQKENIIDESGMPKERFSAEFPKEGPSILRIQQVVRGDSAAYFCASSPPKGRDDQETQYFGPGTRLLVL.

The gene calls are TRBV19 and TRBJ2-3; 8 bases are shared with TRBD2. Germline assignment: CDR1 LNHDA and CDR2 SQIVND (reference sequence). Trimming cost V 8 bases and J 5 bases; bases outside gene matches: 3. CDR3 size: 12 residues. Written as DNA, the CDR3 is TGTGCCAGTGGTCTAGCGGGAGATACGCAGTATTTT. Translation: CASGLAGDTQYF.

This chain links TRBV7-8 with TRBJ2-1; 11 positions agree with TRBD2. Germline CDR1 is SGHVS and CDR2 is FQNEAQ. This CDR3 has 17 residues. Trimming at V came to 2 bases and at J to 0 bases, leaving 3 bases not matched to a gene. CDR3 DNA: TGTGCCAGCAGCTTACATAGCGGGAGGGCCTCCTACAATGAGCAGTTCTTC. It translates to CASSLHSGRASYNEQFF. The full variable domain, in which reference TRBV7-8 and TRBJ2-1 provide the parts outside the CDR3, is GAGVSQSPRYKVAKRGQDVALRCDPISGHVSLFWYQQALGQGPEFLTYFQNEAQLDKSGLPSDRFFAERPEGSVSTLKIQRTQQEDSAVYLCASSLHSGRASYNEQFFGPGTRLTVL.

The chain is built from TRBV19 and TRBJ2-5; D may correspond to TRBD1 or TRBD2 (5 bases each). The germline gives CDR1 LNHDA, CDR2 SQIVND (reference sequence). CDR3 length equals 14 residues. V lost 4 bases to trimming and J lost 4 bases, with 13 bases between them. The CDR3 is CASSKGPPGETQYF. The CDR3 DNA reads TGTGCCAGTAGTAAGGGACCGCCGGGAGAGACCCAGTACTTC.